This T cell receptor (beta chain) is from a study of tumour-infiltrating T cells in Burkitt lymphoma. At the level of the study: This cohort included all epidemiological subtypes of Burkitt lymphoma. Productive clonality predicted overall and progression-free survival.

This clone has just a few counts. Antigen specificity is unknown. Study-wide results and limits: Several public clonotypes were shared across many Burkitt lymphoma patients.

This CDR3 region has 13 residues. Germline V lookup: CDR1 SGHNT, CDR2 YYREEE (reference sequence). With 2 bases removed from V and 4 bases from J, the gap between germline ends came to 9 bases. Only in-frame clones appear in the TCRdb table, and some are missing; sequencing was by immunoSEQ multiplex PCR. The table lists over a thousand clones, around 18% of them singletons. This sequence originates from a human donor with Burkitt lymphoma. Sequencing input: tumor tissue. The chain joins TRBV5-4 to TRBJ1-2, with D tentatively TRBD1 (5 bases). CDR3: CASSFQGSYGYTF. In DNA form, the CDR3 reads TGTGCCAGCAGCTTTCAGGGTAGCTATGGCTACACCTTC.